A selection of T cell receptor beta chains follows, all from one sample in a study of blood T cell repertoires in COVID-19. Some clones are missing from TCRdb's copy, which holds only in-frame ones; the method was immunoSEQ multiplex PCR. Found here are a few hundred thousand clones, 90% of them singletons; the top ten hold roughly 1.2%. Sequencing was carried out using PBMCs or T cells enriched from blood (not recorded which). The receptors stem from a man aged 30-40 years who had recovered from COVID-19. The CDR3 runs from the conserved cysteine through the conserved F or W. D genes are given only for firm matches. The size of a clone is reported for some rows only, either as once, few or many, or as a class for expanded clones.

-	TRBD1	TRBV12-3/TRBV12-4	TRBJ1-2	TGTGCCAGCAGTTTAGACGACAGGGCTGGCTACACCTTC	CASSLDDRAGYTF
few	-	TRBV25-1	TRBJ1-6	TGTGCCAGCAGCCCCGGGCAGGGGCTCTCACCCCTCCACTTT	CASSPGQGLSPLHF
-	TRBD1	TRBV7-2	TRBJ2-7	TGTGCCAGCAGCTTAGTAGGGTCAGGGGGAACCTACGAGCAGTACTTC	CASSLVGSGGTYEQYF
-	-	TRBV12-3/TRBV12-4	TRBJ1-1	TGTGCCAGCAGTTTGGGGGGGCGAGGAGCTTTCTTT	CASSLGGRGAFF
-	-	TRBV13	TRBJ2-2	TGTGCCAGCAGCTTCACAGTGGCCGGGGAGCTGTTTTTT	CASSFTVAGELFF
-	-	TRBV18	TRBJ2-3	TGTGCCAGCTCACCACCTTATAGCGGAACGGTGGATACGCAGTATTTT	CASSPPYSGTVDTQYF
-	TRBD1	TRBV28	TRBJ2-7	TGTGCCAGCAGTTTATATATGGGCAGGGGGCTTATCCCCTACGAGCAGTACTTC	CASSLYMGRGLIPYEQYF
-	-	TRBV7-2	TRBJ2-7	TGTGCCAGCAGCTTAGCTAGCGTGTACGAGCAGTACTTC	CASSLASVYEQYF
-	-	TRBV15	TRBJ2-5	TGTGCCACCAGCTGGGGTACAGGGTCCCATCCCCAAGGGGCCCAGTACTTC	CATSWGTGSHPQGAQYF
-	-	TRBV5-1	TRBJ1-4	TGCGCCAGCAGTTCGGCAACTAATGAAAAACTGTTTTTT	CASSSATNEKLFF
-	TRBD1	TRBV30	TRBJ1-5	TGTGCCTGGAGCCTAAACCGGGACAGGCGTTATAGCAATCAGCCCCAGCATTTT	CAWSLNRDRRYSNQPQHF
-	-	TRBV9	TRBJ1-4	TGTGCCAGCAGCGTAGATGGCAGGAACAATGAAAAACTGTTTTTT	CASSVDGRNNEKLFF
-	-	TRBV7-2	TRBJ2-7	TGTGCCAGCAGCTTAGCGCAGTCACAAAGGGGGCAGTACTTC	CASSLAQSQRGQYF
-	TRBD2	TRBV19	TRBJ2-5	TGTGCCAGTAGTATAACTAGCGGGAAGGAGACCCAGTACTTC	CASSITSGKETQYF
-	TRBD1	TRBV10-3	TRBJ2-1	TGTGCCATCAGTGAACTGGGACAGGGGTCATATGAGCAGTTCTTC	CAISELGQGSYEQFF
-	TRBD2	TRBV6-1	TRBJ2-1	TGTGCCAGCAGTGATGCCCTTAGCGGGGGGGCGGGTGGTGAGCAGTTCTTC	CASSDALSGGAGGEQFF
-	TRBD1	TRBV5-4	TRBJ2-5	TGTGCCAGCAGCCCGAGGACAGGGGACAAACAAGAGACCCAGTACTTC	CASSPRTGDKQETQYF
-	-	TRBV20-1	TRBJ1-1	TGCAGTGTCGCAGGGGCGTGGTCAGCTTTCTTT	CSVAGAWSAFF
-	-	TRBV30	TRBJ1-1	TGTGCCTGGAGTGACAATGGGACGCCGGGGGGGGGTGAAGCTTTCTTT	CAWSDNGTPGGGEAFF
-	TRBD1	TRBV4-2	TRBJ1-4	TGTGCCAGCAGCCAAGTAGGGACAGCCGAAAAACTGTTTTTT	CASSQVGTAEKLFF
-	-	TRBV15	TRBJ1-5	TGTGCCACCAGCAGAGTGGAGGGTAGCAATCAGCCCCAGCATTTT	CATSRVEGSNQPQHF
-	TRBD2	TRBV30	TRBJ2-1	TGTGCCTGGAGTCGCGGGAGACTTGAGCAGTTCTTC	CAWSRGRLEQFF